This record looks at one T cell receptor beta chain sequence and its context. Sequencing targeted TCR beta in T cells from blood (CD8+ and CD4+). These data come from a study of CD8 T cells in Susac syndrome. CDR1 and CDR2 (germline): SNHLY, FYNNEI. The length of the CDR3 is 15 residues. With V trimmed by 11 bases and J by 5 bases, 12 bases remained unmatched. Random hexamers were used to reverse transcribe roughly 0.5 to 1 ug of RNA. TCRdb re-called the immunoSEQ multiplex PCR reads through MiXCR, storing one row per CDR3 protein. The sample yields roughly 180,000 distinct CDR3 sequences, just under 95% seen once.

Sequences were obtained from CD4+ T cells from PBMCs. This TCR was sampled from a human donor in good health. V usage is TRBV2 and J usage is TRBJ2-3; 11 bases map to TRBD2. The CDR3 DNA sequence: TGTGCCGGCCCCCGGGGGACTAGCGGAGGAGATACGCAGTATTTT. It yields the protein CAGPRGTSGGDTQYF.